This T cell receptor beta chain was found in a study of blood T cell repertoires in COVID-19. The overall study: Samples representing acute and convalescent COVID-19 were sourced from the United States, Italy and Spain. T cells, B-cell-depleted T cells, or PBMCs supplied cDNA or gDNA.

Germline loops: CDR1 SGHTA, CDR2 FQGNSA. The V gene lost 6 bases and the J gene lost 8 bases, with 20 bases spanning the gap. The CDR3 sequence is 15 residues long. Produced via immunoSEQ multiplex PCR; TCRdb's table is partial and in-frame only. The profile shows about 160,000 clones, 70% to 90% of them singletons. Sequencing was done on a sample of peripheral blood. The chain combines TRBV7-2 with TRBJ2-1; possible D gene TRBD2, 7 bases. The clonotype was recovered from a man aged 55 to 69 with acute or convalescent COVID-19. The CDR3 sequence is CASSVGGPIFDEQFF. Here the CDR3 DNA reads TGTGCCAGCAGTGTCGGGGGGCCCATATTCGATGAGCAGTTCTTC.